This T cell receptor beta chain emerged from a study of T cell repertoires in cytomegalovirus infection. Overall study results and limits: Ex vivo, HLA-C-restricted CMV-specific TCR beta clonotypes prevailed over the rest of the response.

Points on this clonotype: The antigen remains undetermined.

TCRdb fed the reads into MiXCR, producing one record per CDR3 protein. This sample has some 350,000 distinct CDR3 sequences, with just under 35% found just once. V was pared by 7 bases and J by 3 bases, with 13 bases between. The CDR3 has 14 amino acids. Germline V gene sequence: CDR1 MGHRA, CDR2 YSYEKL. The starting material was cultured PBMCs, obtained from culture after CMV antigen stimulation. The chain has TRBV4-1 and TRBJ2-1; D perhaps matches TRBD1 (5 bases). This TCR was recovered from a human donor in good health (CMV status not recorded). Some clones in this sample may be carry-over from other donors' samples. The CDR3 bases are TGCGCCAGCAAAGGGGCTGTTAGCTACAATGAGCAGTTCTTC. Translating it yields CASKGAVSYNEQFF.